This note documents a single T cell receptor beta chain sequence. The data were obtained in a study of cytomegalovirus exposure and HLA in healthy donors. The PCR made use of 60 Vbeta and 13 Jbeta primers. Clones were read by immunoSEQ multiplex PCR, and TCRdb kept only the in-frame ones, dropping some. Among 140,000 to 150,000 clones listed, 78% were seen once. Material: PBMCs. The source of this sequence is a woman aged 18-35 years in good health and CMV-seropositive.

In nucleotides, the CDR3 is TGTGCCAGCACCCAGCCAGGGGCGCTCACTGAAGCTTTCTTT. Translation: CASTQPGALTEAFF. The genes are TRBV28 and TRBJ1-1; a possible D gene is TRBD1 (6 bases). Germline V gene lookup returns CDR1 MDHEN and CDR2 SYDVKM. V was cut by 7 bases and J by 4 bases, with 16 bases left in between. The CDR3 has 14 amino acids.